The 12 T cell receptor beta chains given below trace back to one sample, sequenced in a study of cytomegalovirus exposure and HLA in healthy donors. 13 Jbeta primers and 60 Vbeta primers were used for the PCR. Clones were read by immunoSEQ multiplex PCR, and TCRdb kept only the in-frame ones, dropping some. This sample yields tens of thousands of clones, of which about 84% are seen a single time; around 7.4% belongs to the top ten. Sequencing used PBMCs. These receptors were collected from a man younger than 35 in good health and CMV-seropositive.

The gene calls are TRBV4-1 and TRBJ1-2; 7 positions agree with TRBD1. The V gene end was trimmed by 4 bases and the J gene end by 4 bases; junction bases not matched to a gene: 15. The CDR3 runs 17 residues. Looked up from germline, CDR1 is MGHRA and CDR2 is YSYEKL. CDR3 DNA: TGCGCCAGCAGCCGCGGAGAGGAGACAGGGAGCATCTATGGCTACACCTTC. Protein: CASSRGEETGSIYGYTF.

J is TRBJ1-2 and V is TRBV19; 8 bases map to TRBD1. The V gene's germline CDR1 is LNHDA and CDR2 SQIVND (reference sequence). CDR3 length equals 11 residues. The V gene end was trimmed by 9 bases and the J gene end by 6 bases; junction bases not matched to a gene: 3. CDR3 protein: CASLTGDGYTF. The DNA for the CDR3 is TGTGCCAGCTTGACAGGGGATGGCTACACCTTC. Looking up the rest from reference TRBV19 and TRBJ1-2 gives the full variable domain: DGGITQSPKYLFRKEGQNVTLSCEQNLNHDAMYWYRQDPGQGLRLIYYSQIVNDFQKGDIAEGYSVSREKKESFPLTVTSAQKNPTAFYLCASLTGDGYTFGSGTRLTVV.

This clone showed up just once. V gene TRBV29-1 combines with J gene TRBJ1-4; TRBD1 is a possible D gene (5 bases). CDR1 and CDR2 from the germline V gene are SQVTM and ANQGSEA. With 6 bases removed from V and 5 bases from J, the gap between germline ends came to 16 bases. The CDR3 loop spans 14 amino acids. The CDR3 loop is CSVAPGGPNEKLFF. CDR3 nucleotides: TGCAGCGTCGCGCCGGGGGGTCCCAATGAAAAACTGTTTTTT.

V is TRBV6-1 and J is TRBJ1-6; D gene uncertain. Per the germline V gene, CDR1 is MNHNS and CDR2 is SASEGT. Trimming left V 8 bases short and J 2 bases short, with 4 bases between. CDR3 length equals 12 residues. This CDR3 reads CASRPYNSPLHF. The DNA for the CDR3 is TGTGCCAGCCGTCCCTATAATTCACCCCTCCACTTT.

The V call is TRBV19, the J call TRBJ2-7; no firm D call. Deletions cut 4 bases from V and 2 bases from J, with 9 bases between. CDR3 size: 13 residues. The germline CDR1 and CDR2 sequences are LNHDA and SQIVND (reference sequence). CDR3 DNA sequence: TGTGCCAGTAGTAAGGCTAGTCCCTACGAGCAGTACTTC. Its protein is CASSKASPYEQYF. The whole variable domain, filled in from reference TRBV19 and TRBJ2-7, reads DGGITQSPKYLFRKEGQNVTLSCEQNLNHDAMYWYRQDPGQGLRLIYYSQIVNDFQKGDIAEGYSVSREKKESFPLTVTSAQKNPTAFYLCASSKASPYEQYFGPGTRLTVT.

This clone was detected only once. The V call is TRBV11-2, the J call TRBJ2-1; D is undetermined. The V gene lost 4 bases and the J gene lost 0 bases, with 7 bases spanning the gap. This CDR3 contains 14 residues. Germline V gene sequence: CDR1 SGHAT, CDR2 FQNNGV. The CDR3 protein is CASSSTGSYNEQFF. DNA for the CDR3: TGTGCCAGCAGCTCCACCGGCTCCTACAATGAGCAGTTCTTC.

The V gene is TRBV7-6, the J gene TRBJ2-1; 7 positions agree with TRBD2. Trimming at V came to 5 bases and at J to 4 bases, leaving 5 bases not matched to a gene. The CDR3 extends over 14 amino acids. Germline CDR1 is SGHVS and CDR2 is FNYEAQ. The CDR3 DNA reads as TGTGCCAGCAGCGCTGGGGGGGGGTACAATGAGCAGTTCTTC. Its translation is CASSAGGGYNEQFF.

The V gene is TRBV19, the J gene TRBJ1-1, with TRBD1 identical over 9 bases. From germline, CDR1 is LNHDA and CDR2 SQIVND (reference sequence). J lost 7 bases, V lost 10 bases, and 13 bases had no gene match. CDR3 length: 14 amino acids. CDR3 nucleotide sequence: TGTGCCATTCGGGACAGGGCAACGGACGGTGAAGCTTTCTTT. Its translation: CAIRDRATDGEAFF.

This clone was counted between two and nine times. V usage is TRBV4-1 and J usage is TRBJ2-3; 10 bases agree with TRBD2. The V gene's germline CDR1 is MGHRA and CDR2 YSYEKL. V was pared by 0 bases and J by 6 bases, with 9 bases of the junction left unmatched. The CDR3 is 17 residues long. The CDR3 DNA follows: TGCGCCAGCAGCCAAGATTCCAGCGGGAGGGCCGGGGATACGCAGTATTTT. It specifies CASSQDSSGRAGDTQYF.

The rearrangement links TRBV6-5 to TRBJ2-5; D is unclear. The CDR3 is 12 amino acids. Per germline, CDR1 MNHEY and CDR2 SVGAGI. The V gene lost 4 bases and the J gene lost 0 bases, with 3 bases spanning the gap. The CDR3 DNA reads as TGTGCCAGCAGTTCCAACCAAGAGACCCAGTACTTC. Residues: CASSSNQETQYF.

This chain connects TRBV10-2 to TRBJ1-1; TRBD1 might be the D (5 bases). The CDR3 covers 15 residues. V dropped 7 bases and J dropped 4 bases, with 19 bases sitting between them. Germline CDR1 WSHSY, CDR2 SAAADI. The CDR3 sequence: CASMRRGGRATEAFF. The DNA of the CDR3 is TGCGCCAGCATGAGGCGTGGGGGGAGGGCCACTGAAGCTTTCTTT.

The gene calls are TRBV15 and TRBJ1-2; 11 bases agree with TRBD1. The CDR3 has 16 residues. The J segment lost 6 bases and the V segment lost 0 bases, leaving 6 bases of the junction unmatched. CDR1 LNHNV and CDR2 YYDKDF come from the germline V gene (reference sequence). DNA for the CDR3: TGTGCCACCAGCAGAGATCATGGGACAGGGGGAGATGGCTACACCTTC. This encodes CATSRDHGTGGDGYTF.